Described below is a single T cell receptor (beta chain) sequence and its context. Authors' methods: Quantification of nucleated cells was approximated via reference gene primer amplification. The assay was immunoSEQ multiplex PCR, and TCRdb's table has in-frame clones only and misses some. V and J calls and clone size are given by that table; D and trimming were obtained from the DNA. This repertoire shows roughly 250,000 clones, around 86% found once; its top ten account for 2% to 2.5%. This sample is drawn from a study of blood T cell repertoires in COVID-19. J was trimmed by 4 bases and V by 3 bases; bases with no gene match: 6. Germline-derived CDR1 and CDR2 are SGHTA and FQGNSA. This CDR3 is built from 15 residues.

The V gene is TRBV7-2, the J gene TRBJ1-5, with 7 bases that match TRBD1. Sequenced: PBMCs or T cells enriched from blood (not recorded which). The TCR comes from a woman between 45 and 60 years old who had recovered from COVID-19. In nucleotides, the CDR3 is TGTGCCAGCAGCTTTACGGGACAGAGTAATCAGCCCCAGCATTTT. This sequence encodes CASSFTGQSNQPQHF.